This T cell receptor (beta chain) was sequenced during a study of T cells in Graves' hyperthyroidism and ophthalmopathy. Overall study findings and caveats: With a median lead of roughly 6.2 months before onset, the model predicted ophthalmopathy.

Newly diagnosed hyperthyroidism, duration under 2 months, in patients aged 18 to 65. Reasons for excluding patients were uncontrolled infection, other autoimmune disease, pregnancy or lactation. Fresh peripheral blood, approximately 9.6 ml, yielded the PBMCs. The CDR3 is 15 amino acids. Per the germline V gene, CDR1 is LGHNT and CDR2 is FRNRAP. Trimming removed 7 bases at V and 2 bases at J, with 16 bases between. Amplified regions were TCR beta CDR3 sequences from RNA transcripts. The study used the HTBI primer set for a first-round RT-PCR of the TCR CDR3. Using its own MiXCR run on the multiplex PCR reads, TCRdb lists one record per CDR3 protein. The sample contains 300,000 or so distinct CDR3 sequences, over 15% of which appear only once. On this clonotype: No antigen is known for it.

The sequenced sample consisted of blood. The TCR sequence derives from a young man with Graves' hyperthyroidism. The chain couples TRBV12-5 to TRBJ2-3; D unclear. CDR3 residues: CASAVSRANTDTQYF. For the CDR3, the DNA is TGTGCTAGTGCCGTGAGCCGGGCCAACACAGATACGCAGTATTTT.